Listed below are T cell receptor beta chains from one sample, sequenced in a study of blood T cell repertoires in COVID-19. Data came from immunoSEQ multiplex PCR; TCRdb stores just in-frame clones and leaves some out. The table includes over 200,000 clones, around 80% detected once. The specimen was peripheral blood. The source of these receptors is a woman in her 30s with COVID-19, enrolled during active disease. Each CDR3 is given with its conserved first and last residue. A D gene is named only where the DNA matches it firmly. Only some rows state a clone size, as once, few, many or a class for expanded clones.

>TRBV7-9|TRBJ2-3|-|TRBD2
CASSTPGLNSNTQYF
TGTGCCAGCAGCACCCCGGGACTAAATAGTAATACGCAGTATTTT
>TRBV6-2/TRBV6-3|TRBJ1-1|-|TRBD1
CASSYPRAGKGAMNTEAFF
TGTGCCAGCAGTTACCCGAGAGCAGGTAAGGGGGCGATGAACACTGAAGCTTTCTTT
>TRBV19|TRBJ1-3|-|-
CASSTTTAGMGGNTIYF
TGTGCCAGTAGTACAACAACCGCAGGGATGGGTGGAAACACCATATATTTT
>TRBV6-5|TRBJ2-7|-|TRBD1
CASRPGTGPYEQYF
TGTGCCAGCAGACCCGGGACAGGGCCCTACGAGCAGTACTTC
>TRBV2|TRBJ2-7|-|TRBD2
CARGGVPTSGSTYEQYF
TGTGCCAGAGGGGGAGTGCCGACTAGCGGGAGTACCTACGAGCAGTACTTC
>TRBV7-9|TRBJ2-7|-|TRBD2
CASSQTKGLALGEQYF
TGTGCCAGCAGCCAAACGAAAGGACTAGCGCTTGGCGAGCAGTACTTC
>TRBV6-2/TRBV6-3|TRBJ1-2|-|TRBD1
CASSLRTGNYGYTF
TGTGCCAGCAGTCTCCGGACAGGGAACTATGGCTACACCTTC
>TRBV5-1|TRBJ1-1|-|-
CASSLRQGNTEAFF
TGCGCCAGCAGCTTGAGGCAGGGCAACACTGAAGCTTTCTTT
>TRBV28|TRBJ1-4|-|-
CASRTVTLGEKLFF
TGTGCCAGCAGGACAGTGACCTTGGGAGAAAAACTGTTTTTT
>TRBV15|TRBJ2-5|-|TRBD1
CATSRDHAGQGGETQYF
TGTGCCACCAGCAGAGACCACGCGGGACAGGGGGGTGAGACCCAGTACTTC
>TRBV12-5|TRBJ1-2|once|-
CASGLDSGQGYTF
TGTGCTAGTGGTTTGGACTCCGGACAAGGCTACACCTTC
>TRBV28|TRBJ2-3|-|TRBD1
CASSSTKGVPRGLDTQYF
TGTGCCAGCAGTTCGACTAAAGGGGTTCCAAGGGGGCTGGATACGCAGTATTTT
>TRBV7-9|TRBJ1-1|-|TRBD1
CASTKRGRGTNTEAFF
TGTGCCAGCACCAAAAGGGGCAGGGGGACGAACACTGAAGCTTTCTTT
>TRBV10-3|TRBJ1-3|-|-
CATGTAGWGSGNTIYF
TGTGCCACCGGGACCGCGGGGTGGGGTTCTGGAAACACCATATATTTT
>TRBV27|TRBJ2-3|once|-
CASSRGNTQYF
TGTGCCAGCAGCAGGGGAAATACGCAGTATTTT
>TRBV9|TRBJ1-4|-|-
CASSVDSSRNEKLFF
TGTGCCAGCAGCGTCGACAGCAGCCGTAATGAAAAACTGTTTTTT
>TRBV19|TRBJ2-7|-|-
CASSIDSSLDEQYF
TGTGCCAGTAGTATAGATTCGAGTCTAGACGAGCAGTACTTC